This T cell receptor beta chain was sequenced in a study of identical twins. General study points: Memory repertoires lacked the insertion deficit that abundant cord blood beta clonotypes showed.

A word on this clonotype: Its antigen is currently unknown. A much larger clone is a single base away; this may be a read error.

Unique molecular identifiers were in the cDNA, with template-switch universal primer binding. MiXCR was run by TCRdb on the 5' RACE reads, yielding one entry per CDR3 protein. The sample lists hundreds of thousands of distinct CDR3 sequences; 5.5% to 7.5% were seen once. Per the germline V gene, CDR1 is KGHSH and CDR2 is LQKENI. CDR3 length: 14 residues. Deletions cut 4 bases from V and 3 bases from J, with 13 bases between. The specimen was naive T cells sorted from blood. The receptor's source is a man aged 18 to 30 in good health. V is TRBV18 and J is TRBJ2-7, with D perhaps TRBD1 (6 bases). CDR3: CASSQAQGGYEQYF. CDR3 in DNA: TGTGCCAGCTCACAAGCGCAAGGGGGCTACGAGCAGTACTTC.